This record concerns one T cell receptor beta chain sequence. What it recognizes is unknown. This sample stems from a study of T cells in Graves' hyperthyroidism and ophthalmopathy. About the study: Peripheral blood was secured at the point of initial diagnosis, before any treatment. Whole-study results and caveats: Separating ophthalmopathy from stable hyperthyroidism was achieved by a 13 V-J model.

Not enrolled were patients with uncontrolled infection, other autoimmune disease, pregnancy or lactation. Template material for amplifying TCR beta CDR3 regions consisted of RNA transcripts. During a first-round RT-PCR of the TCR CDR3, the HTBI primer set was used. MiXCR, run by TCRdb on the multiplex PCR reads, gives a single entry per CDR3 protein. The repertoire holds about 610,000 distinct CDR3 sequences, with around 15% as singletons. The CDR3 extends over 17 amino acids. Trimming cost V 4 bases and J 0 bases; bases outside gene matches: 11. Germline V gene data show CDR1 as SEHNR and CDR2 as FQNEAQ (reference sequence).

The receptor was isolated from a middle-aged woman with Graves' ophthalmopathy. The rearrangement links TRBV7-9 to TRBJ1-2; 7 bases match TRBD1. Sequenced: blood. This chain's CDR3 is CASSYQTGRRSNYGYTF. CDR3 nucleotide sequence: TGTGCCAGCAGCTACCAGACAGGGAGGAGGTCTAACTATGGCTACACCTTC.